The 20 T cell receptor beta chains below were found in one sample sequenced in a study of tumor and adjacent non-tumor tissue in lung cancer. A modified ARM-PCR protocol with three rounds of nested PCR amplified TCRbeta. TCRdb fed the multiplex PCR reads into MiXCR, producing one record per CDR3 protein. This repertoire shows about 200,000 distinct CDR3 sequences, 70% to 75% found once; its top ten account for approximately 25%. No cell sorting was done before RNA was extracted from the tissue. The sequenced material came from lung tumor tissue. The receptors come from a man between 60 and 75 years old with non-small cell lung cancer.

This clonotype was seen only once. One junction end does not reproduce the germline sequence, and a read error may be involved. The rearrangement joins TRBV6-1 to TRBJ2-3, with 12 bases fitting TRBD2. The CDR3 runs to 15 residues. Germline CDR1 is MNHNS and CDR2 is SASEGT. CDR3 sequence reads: CASSVTSGGSDSQYF. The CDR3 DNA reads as TGTGCCAGCAGTGTTACTAGCGGGGGGTCAGATTCGCAGTATTTT.

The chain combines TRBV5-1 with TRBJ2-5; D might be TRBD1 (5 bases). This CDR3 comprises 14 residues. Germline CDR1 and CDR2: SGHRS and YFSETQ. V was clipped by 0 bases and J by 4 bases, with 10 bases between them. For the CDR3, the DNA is TGCGCCAGCAGCTTGGGGCAGGGAAGAGAGACCCAGTACTTC. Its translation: CASSLGQGRETQYF.

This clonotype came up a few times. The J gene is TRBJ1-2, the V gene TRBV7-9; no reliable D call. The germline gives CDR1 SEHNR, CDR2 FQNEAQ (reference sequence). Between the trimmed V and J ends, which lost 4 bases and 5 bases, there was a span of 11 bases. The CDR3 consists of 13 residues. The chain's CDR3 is CASSSGRAYGYTF. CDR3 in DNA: TGTGCCAGCAGCTCTGGCAGAGCGTATGGCTACACCTTC.

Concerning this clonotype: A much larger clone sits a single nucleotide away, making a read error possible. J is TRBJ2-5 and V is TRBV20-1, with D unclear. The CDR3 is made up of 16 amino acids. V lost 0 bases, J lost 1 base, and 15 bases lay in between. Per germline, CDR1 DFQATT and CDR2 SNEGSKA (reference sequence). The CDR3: CSARDGRAWVQETQYF. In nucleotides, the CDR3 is TGCAGTGCTAGAGATGGACGGGCGTGGGTCCAAGAGACCCAGTACTTC.

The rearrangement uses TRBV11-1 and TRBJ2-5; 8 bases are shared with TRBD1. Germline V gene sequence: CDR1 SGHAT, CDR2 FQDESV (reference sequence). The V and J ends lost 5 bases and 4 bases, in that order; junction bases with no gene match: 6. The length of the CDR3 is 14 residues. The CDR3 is CASSPGQDVETQYF. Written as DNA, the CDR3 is TGTGCCAGCAGCCCGGGACAGGACGTAGAGACCCAGTACTTC.

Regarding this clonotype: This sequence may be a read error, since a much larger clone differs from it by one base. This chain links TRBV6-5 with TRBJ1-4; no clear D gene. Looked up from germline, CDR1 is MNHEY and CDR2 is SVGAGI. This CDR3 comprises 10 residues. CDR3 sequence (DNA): TGTGCCAGCAGCAAAGAGCCGACAAGTTTT. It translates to CASSKEPTSF.

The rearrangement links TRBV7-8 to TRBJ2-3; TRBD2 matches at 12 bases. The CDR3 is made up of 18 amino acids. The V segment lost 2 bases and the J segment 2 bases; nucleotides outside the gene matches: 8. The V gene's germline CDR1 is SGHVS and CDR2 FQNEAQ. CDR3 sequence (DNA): TGTGCCAGCAGCTTATATCCGGCTAGCGGGGGGGTCACAGATACGCAGTATTTT. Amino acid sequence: CASSLYPASGGVTDTQYF.

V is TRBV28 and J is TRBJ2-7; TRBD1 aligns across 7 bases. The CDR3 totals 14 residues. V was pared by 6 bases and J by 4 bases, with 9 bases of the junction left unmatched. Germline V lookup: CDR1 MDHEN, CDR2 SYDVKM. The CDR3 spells CASSPLGQFYEQYF. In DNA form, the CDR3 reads TGTGCCAGCAGCCCCCTGGGACAGTTTTACGAGCAGTACTTC.

CDR3 coding DNA: TGTGCCAGCAGCCTTTTAGCGGGGGTCTTGACGGATACGCAGTATTTT. Translated: CASSLLAGVLTDTQYF. The J gene is TRBJ2-3, the V gene TRBV11-3; the match to TRBD2 covers 9 bases. Germline CDR1 reads SGHNT; CDR2 reads YENEEA. The length of the CDR3 is 16 residues. J was trimmed by 6 bases and V by 5 bases; bases with no gene match: 12.

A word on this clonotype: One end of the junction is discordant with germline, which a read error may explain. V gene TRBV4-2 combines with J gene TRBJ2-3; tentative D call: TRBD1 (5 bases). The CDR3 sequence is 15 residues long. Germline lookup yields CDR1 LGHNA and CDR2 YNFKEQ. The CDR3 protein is CVSSQSFGARREQYF. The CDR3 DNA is TGTGTCAGCAGCCAATCTTTTGGGGCACGCCGAGAGCAGTATTTT.

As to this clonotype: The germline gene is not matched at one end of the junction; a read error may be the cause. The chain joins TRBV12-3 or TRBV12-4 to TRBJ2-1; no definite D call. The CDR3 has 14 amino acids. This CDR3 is CASRPSDAINEEFF. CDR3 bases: TGTGCCAGCAGACCTTCGGACGCTATCAATGAGGAGTTCTTC.

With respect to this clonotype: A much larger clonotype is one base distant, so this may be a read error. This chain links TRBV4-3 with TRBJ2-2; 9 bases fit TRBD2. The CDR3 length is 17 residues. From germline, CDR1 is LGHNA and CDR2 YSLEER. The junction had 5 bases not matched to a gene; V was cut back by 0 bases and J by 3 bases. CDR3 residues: CASSQDEVAGDTGELFF. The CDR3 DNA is TGCGCCAGCAGCCAAGACGAGGTAGCGGGGGACACCGGGGAGCTGTTTTTT.

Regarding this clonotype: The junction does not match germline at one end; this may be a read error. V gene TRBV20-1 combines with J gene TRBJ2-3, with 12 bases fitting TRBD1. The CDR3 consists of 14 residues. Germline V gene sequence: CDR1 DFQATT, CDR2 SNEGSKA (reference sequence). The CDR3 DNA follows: TGCAGTGCCACCGGGACAGGGGGCACAGATACGCGGTATTTT. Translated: CSATGTGGTDTRYF.

CDR3 in DNA: TGTGCCAGCAGTTCCTACGACAGGGTCGGTCACGCTGAGCAGTTCTTC. Translation gives CASSSYDRVGHAEQFF. The chain couples TRBV12-3 or TRBV12-4 to TRBJ2-1; 7 positions match TRBD1. The V gene end was trimmed by 4 bases and the J gene end by 9 bases; junction bases not matched to a gene: 15. This CDR3 region has 16 residues.

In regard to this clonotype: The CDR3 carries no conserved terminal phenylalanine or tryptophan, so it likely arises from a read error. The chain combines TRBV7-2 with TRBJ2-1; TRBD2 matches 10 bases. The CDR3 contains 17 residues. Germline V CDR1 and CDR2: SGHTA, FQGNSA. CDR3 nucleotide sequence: TGTGCCAGCAGCTTAAGTAGCGGGAGGCCTTCAGACAATGGGCAGTTCCTC. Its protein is CASSLSSGRPSDNGQFL.

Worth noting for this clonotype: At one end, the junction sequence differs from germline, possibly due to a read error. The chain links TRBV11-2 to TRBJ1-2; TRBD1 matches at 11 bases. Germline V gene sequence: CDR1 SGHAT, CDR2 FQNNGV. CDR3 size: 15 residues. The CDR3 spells CASSLGTGGLYDYTF. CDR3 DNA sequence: TGTGCCAGCAGCTTAGGGACAGGGGGCCTCTATGACTACACTTTC. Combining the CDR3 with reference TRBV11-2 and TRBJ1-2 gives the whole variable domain EAGVAQSPRYKIIEKRQSVAFWCNPISGHATLYWYQQILGQGPKLLIQFQNNGVVDDSQLPKDRFSAERLKGVDSTLKIQPAKLEDSAVYLCASSLGTGGLYDYTFGSGTRLTVV.

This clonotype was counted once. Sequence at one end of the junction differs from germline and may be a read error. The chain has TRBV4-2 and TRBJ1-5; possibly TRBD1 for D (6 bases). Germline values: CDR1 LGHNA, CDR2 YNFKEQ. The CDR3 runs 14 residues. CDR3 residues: CASSQDGGNQPRHF. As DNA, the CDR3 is TGTGCCAGCAGCCAAGATGGGGGCAATCAGCCCCGGCATTTT.

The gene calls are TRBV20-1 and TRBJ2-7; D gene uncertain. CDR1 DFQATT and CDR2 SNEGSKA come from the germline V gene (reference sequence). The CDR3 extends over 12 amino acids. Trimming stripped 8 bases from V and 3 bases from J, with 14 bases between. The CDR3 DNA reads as TGCAGTCGCTTATCGGACGGCTACGAGCAGTACTTC. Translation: CSRLSDGYEQYF.

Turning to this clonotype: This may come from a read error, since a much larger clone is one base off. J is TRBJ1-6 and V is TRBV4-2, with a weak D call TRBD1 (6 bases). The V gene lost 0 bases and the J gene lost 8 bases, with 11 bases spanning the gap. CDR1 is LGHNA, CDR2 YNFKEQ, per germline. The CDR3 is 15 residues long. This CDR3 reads CASSQDGDNYSPLHF. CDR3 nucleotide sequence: TGTGCCAGCAGCCAAGATGGGGACAACTATTCACCCCTCCACTTT.

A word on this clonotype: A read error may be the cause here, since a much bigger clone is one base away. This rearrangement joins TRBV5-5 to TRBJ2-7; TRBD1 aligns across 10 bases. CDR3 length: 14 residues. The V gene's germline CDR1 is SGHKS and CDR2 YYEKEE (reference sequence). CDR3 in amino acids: CARSLPWDRGEQYF. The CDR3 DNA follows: TGTGCCAGGAGCTTGCCTTGGGACAGGGGCGAGCAGTACTTC.